The 26 T cell receptor beta chains below were found in one sample sequenced in a study of T cells in Graves' hyperthyroidism and ophthalmopathy (dated by TCRdb to about 2019). The method behind the library was multiplex PCR. Sequencing relied on an Illumina HiSeq 2000. The TCR beta CDR3 regions were amplified from RNA transcripts. For the first round of RT-PCR on the TCR CDR3, the HTBI primer set was used together with the Qiagen OneStep RT-PCR kit. The public sequencing data were trimmed at Q25 with fastp and processed into clonotypes with MiXCR by TCRdb, which kept only in-frame beta chains. Merged by CDR3 protein, the rows form single entries marked with the most common genes and DNA. For this sample there are fewer than 700,000 distinct CDR3 sequences; more than 15% appear just once. Roughly 15% of the sample is held by the ten biggest clonotypes. Sequenced input: blood. The source of these receptors is a young woman with Graves' ophthalmopathy.

The table lists this clonotype with many counts. This chain uses TRBV7-9 with TRBJ2-1, with D possibly TRBD1 on 6 matching bases. CDR1 and CDR2 (germline): SEHNR, FQNEAQ (reference sequence). This CDR3 is 13 amino acids long. Between the trimmed V and J ends, which lost 5 bases and 5 bases, there was a span of 10 bases. The CDR3 bases are TGTGCCAGCAGCCAGACAGGAGACAATGAGCAGTTCTTC. Protein sequence: CASSQTGDNEQFF.

This clonotype showed up just a few times. V gene TRBV20-1 combines with J gene TRBJ2-4; the match to TRBD2 covers 7 bases. CDR1 is DFQATT and CDR2 is SNEGSKA in the germline V gene (reference sequence). The CDR3 loop spans 16 amino acids. The junction had 12 bases not matched to a gene; V was cut back by 5 bases and J by 2 bases. CDR3 in DNA: TGCAGTGCTCGCGAAGAAGCGGGAAATACCAAAAACATTCAGTACTTC. Its translation is CSAREEAGNTKNIQYF.

The genes are TRBV25-1 and TRBJ1-1; 8 bases align to TRBD1. Germline V gene data show CDR1 as MGHDK and CDR2 as SYGVNS. The CDR3 contains 15 residues. The V segment lost 4 bases and the J segment 0 bases; nucleotides outside the gene matches: 4. CDR3 sequence: CASSGRQGLNTEAFF. The CDR3, as DNA: TGTGCCAGCAGTGGGCGACAGGGGTTGAACACTGAAGCTTTCTTT.

This clonotype was counted many times. V usage is TRBV24-1 and J usage is TRBJ2-5; a weak D match, TRBD2 (6 bases). This CDR3 has 16 amino acids. CDR1 and CDR2 (germline): KGHDR, SFDVKD. V was trimmed by 5 bases and J by 5 bases, leaving 20 bases between them. As DNA, the CDR3 is TGTGCCACCAGTGGACTTTTCGAGGAGGGTGGGGAGACCCAGTACTTC. Translated, it gives CATSGLFEEGGETQYF.

The rearrangement uses TRBV28 and TRBJ2-6; 8 bases agree with TRBD1. Germline V lookup: CDR1 MDHEN, CDR2 SYDVKM. This CDR3 has 18 residues. J gave up 0 bases and V 6 bases, and 10 bases lay outside the gene matches. The CDR3 here is CASSYRTGRNSGANVLTF. CDR3 DNA sequence: TGTGCCAGCAGCTACCGGACAGGGCGAAACTCTGGGGCCAACGTCCTGACTTTC.

This rearrangement joins TRBV10-2 to TRBJ1-2, with a possible D match to TRBD1 (5 bases). Trimming took 3 bases from V and 5 from J, leaving 7 bases between them. Germline V gene sequence: CDR1 WSHSY, CDR2 SAAADI. The CDR3 has 12 residues. The CDR3 spells CASSDPGYGYTF. The CDR3 nucleotides read TGCGCCAGCAGTGACCCAGGGTATGGCTACACCTTC.

The chain joins TRBV7-2 to TRBJ2-7; weak D call: TRBD2 (6 bases). Trimming shortened V by 1 base and J by 6 bases, and 13 bases separated the two germline ends. The CDR3 runs to 14 residues. CDR1 SGHTA and CDR2 FQGNSA come from the germline V gene. CDR3 loop: CASSLGRGSCEQYF. In DNA form, the CDR3 reads TGTGCCAGCAGCTTAGGGAGGGGCAGCTGCGAGCAGTACTTC.

The table lists this clonotype with a few counts. The V call is TRBV27, the J call TRBJ1-5, with D tentatively TRBD1 (5 bases). Germline V gene lookup returns CDR1 MNHEY and CDR2 SMNVEV (reference sequence). The CDR3 is 16 residues long. V lost 2 bases and J 5 bases, leaving 16 bases between the germline ends. The CDR3 coding sequence is TGTGCCAGCAGTTTAGCGGGAGGGGCCGGCGATCAGCCCCAGCATTTT. Its protein product is CASSLAGGAGDQPQHF.

The J gene is TRBJ1-2, the V gene TRBV6-1; TRBD1 is a possible D gene (5 bases). V dropped 5 bases and J dropped 8 bases, with 18 bases sitting between them. Germline V gene lookup returns CDR1 MNHNS and CDR2 SASEGT. CDR3 length: 14 amino acids. CDR3 DNA sequence: TGTGCCAGCAGTTACAGCGGGGGATGGGAAGGCTACACCTTC. This gives the protein CASSYSGGWEGYTF.

This clonotype was observed at least ten times. This CDR3 is CSLAGNTEAFF. CDR3 sequence (DNA): TGCAGTCTGGCTGGGAACACTGAAGCTTTCTTT. The chain employs TRBV20-1 and TRBJ1-1, with D unresolved. Deletions cut 8 bases from V and 1 base from J, with 8 bases between. This CDR3 region has 11 residues. The germline V gene encodes CDR1 DFQATT and CDR2 SNEGSKA (reference sequence).

A single count supports this clonotype. CDR3 sequence reads: CSVGTGPSVPQHF. CDR3 coding DNA: TGCAGCGTAGGGACAGGCCCTAGCGTCCCCCAGCATTTT. This chain joins TRBV29-1 and TRBJ1-5, with 8 positions matching TRBD1. CDR1 and CDR2 (germline): SQVTM, ANQGSEA. Germline trimming cut 6 bases from V and 10 bases from J; bases unmatched to any gene: 11. The CDR3 spans 13 residues.

This clonotype appeared a few times. The rearrangement joins TRBV7-8 to TRBJ1-2; D is uncertain. This CDR3 comprises 19 residues. Germline CDR1 and CDR2: SGHVS and FQNEAQ. Trimming removed 5 bases from V and 0 bases from J, with 25 bases in between. CDR3 DNA: TGTGCCAGCAGCCCTTTCAAAGGAGGAAGGATTCTAGCTAACTATGGCTACACCTTC. Amino acid sequence: CASSPFKGGRILANYGYTF.

This clonotype was seen a few times. The CDR3 spells CASSYSPFDEQYF. CDR3 nucleotides: TGTGCCAGCAGTTACTCGCCATTCGACGAGCAGTACTTC. The V gene is TRBV6-6, the J gene TRBJ2-7; no reliable D call. Germline V gene sequence: CDR1 MNHNY, CDR2 SVGAGI (reference sequence). V lost 0 bases to trimming and J lost 5 bases, with 8 bases between them. The CDR3 is 13 amino acids.

This chain connects TRBV18 to TRBJ2-1; 7 nucleotides match TRBD1. The CDR3 loop spans 11 amino acids. Germline V CDR1 and CDR2: KGHSH, LQKENI. The J segment lost 9 bases and the V segment lost 6 bases, leaving 2 bases of the junction unmatched. The CDR3 DNA reads as TGTGCCAGCTCGACAGGGACTGAGCAGTTCTTC. Amino acids: CASSTGTEQFF. Variable domain in full (rest from reference TRBV18 and TRBJ2-1): NAGVMQNPRHLVRRRGQEARLRCSPMKGHSHVYWYRQLPEEGLKFMVYLQKENIIDESGMPKERFSAEFPKEGPSILRIQQVVRGDSAAYFCASSTGTEQFFGPGTRLTVL.

CDR3 region: CASSLGLPGQLSYGYTF. The CDR3 nucleotides read TGTGCCAGCAGTTTAGGTCTTCCGGGACAGCTGTCCTATGGCTACACCTTC. The V and J genes are TRBV12-3 or TRBV12-4 and TRBJ1-2; 7 positions agree with TRBD1. CDR3 size: 17 residues. Trimming took 1 base from V and 4 from J; bases not matched to a gene: 12.

This clonotype occurred many times. The chain uses TRBV2 and TRBJ1-5; D possibly corresponds to TRBD1 (5 bases). Per the germline V gene, CDR1 is SNHLY and CDR2 is FYNNEI. The CDR3 is 14 amino acids. V was trimmed by 3 bases and J by 6 bases, leaving 12 bases between them. The CDR3, as DNA: TGTGCCAGCAGTGATAGGGGAAGGGGTCAGCCCCAGCATTTT. It translates to CASSDRGRGQPQHF.

This clonotype was seen a few times. The chain carries TRBV28 and TRBJ1-6; possible D gene TRBD1, 6 bases. With 5 bases removed from V and 7 bases from J, the gap between germline ends came to 12 bases. Germline V CDR1 and CDR2: MDHEN, SYDVKM. The CDR3 has 14 residues. Here the CDR3 DNA reads TGTGCCAGCAGTCCTCCAGGGGAGAATTCACCCCTCCACTTT. The encoded protein is CASSPPGENSPLHF.

This clonotype was counted at least ten times. The CDR3 coding sequence is TGTGCCTGGAGTTTAGGTTTTTGGGATTCTGAAGCTTTCTTT. Translation gives CAWSLGFWDSEAFF. The V and J genes are TRBV30 and TRBJ1-1; D unresolved. CDR1 and CDR2 (germline): GTSNPN, SVGIG (reference sequence). The CDR3 runs to 14 residues. The germline V and J ends were trimmed by 2 bases and 6 bases, with 16 bases remaining between them.

This clonotype was observed a single time. This may be a read error: a much more frequent sequence differs by one nucleotide. V usage is TRBV6-1 and J usage is TRBJ2-7; 7 nucleotides align to TRBD2. Looked up from germline, CDR1 is MNHNS and CDR2 is SASEGT. V lost 7 bases and J lost 1; bases outside the gene matches: 7. The CDR3 sequence is 14 residues long. CDR3 loop: CASTSGTPSYEQYF. The CDR3 bases are TGTGCCAGCACAAGCGGGACCCCATCCTACGAGCAGTACTTC.

This clonotype was seen only a few times. The chain has TRBV18 and TRBJ2-1; D remains unclear. V was pared by 3 bases and J by 4 bases, with 16 bases between. This CDR3 is 16 amino acids long. Per the germline V gene, CDR1 is KGHSH and CDR2 is LQKENI. The CDR3 DNA reads as TGTGCCAGCTCACCTGGCCAGGCAGGCGTTTACAATGAGCAGTTCTTC. Translation: CASSPGQAGVYNEQFF.

This clonotype came up many times. DNA of the CDR3: TGTGCCAGCAGCTTACGGCAGGGGGCCGGGGAGACCCAGTACTTC. This sequence encodes CASSLRQGAGETQYF. The chain links TRBV11-1 to TRBJ2-5, with 8 bases matching TRBD1. Germline-derived CDR1 and CDR2 are SGHAT and FQDESV (reference sequence). The J segment lost 5 bases and the V segment lost 2 bases, leaving 7 bases of the junction unmatched. The length of the CDR3 is 15 residues.

This clonotype came up many times. The rearrangement uses TRBV3-1 and TRBJ2-1; maybe TRBD1 (5 bases). The CDR3 covers 14 residues. Deletions cut 0 bases from V and 5 bases from J, with 8 bases between. Germline lookup yields CDR1 LGHDT and CDR2 YNNKEL (reference sequence). The CDR3 DNA follows: TGTGCCAGCAGCCAAGATCACAGGCACAATGAGCAGTTCTTC. Translation: CASSQDHRHNEQFF.

The chain couples TRBV9 to TRBJ2-5; 7 positions match TRBD2. The V gene's germline CDR1 is SGDLS and CDR2 YYNGEE. V dropped 3 bases and J dropped 2; count of bases not matched to a gene: 7. This CDR3 has 15 amino acids. CDR3 sequence: CASSAGGGTQETQYF. In nucleotides, the CDR3 is TGTGCCAGCAGCGCCGGCGGGGGTACACAAGAGACCCAGTACTTC. Supplemented by reference TRBV9 and TRBJ2-5, the full variable domain reads DSGVTQTPKHLITATGQRVTLRCSPRSGDLSVYWYQQSLDQGLQFLIQYYNGEERAKGNILERFSAQQFPDLHSELNLSSLELGDSALYFCASSAGGGTQETQYFGPGTRLLVL.

This clonotype was seen only a few times. The J gene is TRBJ1-1, the V gene TRBV19, with D possibly matching TRBD1 (5 bases). The V end lost 1 base, the J end lost 5 bases, and 14 bases lay between the germline ends. The V gene's germline CDR1 is LNHDA and CDR2 SQIVND (reference sequence). There are 15 residues in the CDR3. CDR3 bases: TGTGCCAGTAGTATAGGAGGTTCGGGGGAAACTGAAGCTTTCTTT. It codes for CASSIGGSGETEAFF.

This clonotype has at least ten counts. The V and J genes are TRBV5-1 and TRBJ1-1, with no clear D. CDR1 and CDR2 (germline): SGHRS, YFSETQ. The CDR3 loop spans 14 amino acids. The ends were cut back, 7 bases at V and 1 base at J, with 14 bases in the middle. CDR3 protein: CASADSIWNTEAFF. The CDR3 nucleotides read TGCGCCAGCGCGGACTCAATTTGGAACACTGAAGCTTTCTTT.

This chain connects TRBV7-9 to TRBJ2-5; the match to TRBD2 covers 12 bases. Germline trimming cut 5 bases from V and 4 bases from J; bases unmatched to any gene: 11. The CDR3 length is 17 residues. The V gene's germline CDR1 is SEHNR and CDR2 FQNEAQ (reference sequence). The CDR3 bases are TGTGCCAGCAGCGTGTATCCCGGACTAGCGGGGTTAGAGACCCAGTACTTC. It is translated as CASSVYPGLAGLETQYF.